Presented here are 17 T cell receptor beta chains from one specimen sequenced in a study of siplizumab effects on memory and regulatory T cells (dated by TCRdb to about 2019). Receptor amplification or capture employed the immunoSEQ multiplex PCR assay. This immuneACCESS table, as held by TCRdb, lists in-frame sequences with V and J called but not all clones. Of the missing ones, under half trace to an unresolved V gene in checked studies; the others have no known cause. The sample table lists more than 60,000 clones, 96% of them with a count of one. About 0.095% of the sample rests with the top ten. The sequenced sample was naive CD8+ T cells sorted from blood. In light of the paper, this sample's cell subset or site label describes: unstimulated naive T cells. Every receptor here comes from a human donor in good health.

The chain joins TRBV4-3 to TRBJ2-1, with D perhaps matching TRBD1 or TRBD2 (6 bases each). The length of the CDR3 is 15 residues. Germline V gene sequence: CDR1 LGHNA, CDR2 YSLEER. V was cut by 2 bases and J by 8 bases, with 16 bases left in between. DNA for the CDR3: TGCGCCAGCAGCCAACCGGGGGTGGGGGCCGATGAGCAGTTCTTC. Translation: CASSQPGVGADEQFF.

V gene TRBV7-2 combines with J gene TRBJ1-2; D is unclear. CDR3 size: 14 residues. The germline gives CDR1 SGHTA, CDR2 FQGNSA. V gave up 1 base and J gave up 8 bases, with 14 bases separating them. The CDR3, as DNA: TGTGCCAGCAGCTTAGTGGAGGGCTCGCGGGGCTACACCTTC. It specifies CASSLVEGSRGYTF.

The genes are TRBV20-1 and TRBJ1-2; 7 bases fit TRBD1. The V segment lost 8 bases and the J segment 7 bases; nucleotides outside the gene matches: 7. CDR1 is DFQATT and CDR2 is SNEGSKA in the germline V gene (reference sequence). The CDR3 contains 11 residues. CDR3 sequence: CSTTGFSGYTF. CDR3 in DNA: TGCAGTACGACAGGGTTCAGTGGCTACACCTTC.

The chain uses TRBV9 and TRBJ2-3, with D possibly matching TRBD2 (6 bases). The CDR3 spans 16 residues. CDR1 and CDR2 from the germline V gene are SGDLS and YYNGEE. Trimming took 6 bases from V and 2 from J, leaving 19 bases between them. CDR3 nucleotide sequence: TGTGCCAGCACCACCCAACCGGGGGACCTCACAGATACGCAGTATTTT. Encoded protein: CASTTQPGDLTDTQYF.

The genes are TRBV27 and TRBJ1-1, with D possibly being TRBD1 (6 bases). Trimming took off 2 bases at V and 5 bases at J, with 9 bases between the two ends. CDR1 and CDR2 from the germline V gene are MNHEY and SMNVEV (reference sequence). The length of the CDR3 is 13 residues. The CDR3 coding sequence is TGTGCCAGCAGTTTAGGGGGGCGGACTGAAGCTTTCTTT. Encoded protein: CASSLGGRTEAFF.

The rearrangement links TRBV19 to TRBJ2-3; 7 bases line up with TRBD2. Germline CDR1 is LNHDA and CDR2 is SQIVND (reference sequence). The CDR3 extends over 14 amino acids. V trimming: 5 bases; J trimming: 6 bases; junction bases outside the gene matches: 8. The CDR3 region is CASSLPGGSDTQYF. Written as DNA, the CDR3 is TGTGCCAGTAGTCTCCCCGGGGGGTCTGATACGCAGTATTTT.

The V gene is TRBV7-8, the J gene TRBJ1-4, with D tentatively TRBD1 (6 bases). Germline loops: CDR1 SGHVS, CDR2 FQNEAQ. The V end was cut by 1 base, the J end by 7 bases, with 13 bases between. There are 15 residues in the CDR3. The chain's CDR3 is CASSLDGGLGEKLFF. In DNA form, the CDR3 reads TGTGCCAGCAGCTTAGATGGGGGGCTGGGTGAAAAACTGTTTTTT.

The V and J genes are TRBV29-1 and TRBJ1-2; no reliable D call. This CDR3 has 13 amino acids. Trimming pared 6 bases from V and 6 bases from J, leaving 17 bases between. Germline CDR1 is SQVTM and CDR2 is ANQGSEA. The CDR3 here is CSVTGSLKNGYTF. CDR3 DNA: TGCAGCGTCACCGGGAGCCTGAAGAATGGCTACACCTTC.

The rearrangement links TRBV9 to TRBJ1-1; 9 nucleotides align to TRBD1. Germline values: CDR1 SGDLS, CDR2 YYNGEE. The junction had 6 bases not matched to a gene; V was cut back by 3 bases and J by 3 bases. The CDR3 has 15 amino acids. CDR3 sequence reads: CASSDRQGGDTEAFF. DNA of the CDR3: TGTGCCAGCAGCGACAGACAGGGGGGAGACACTGAAGCTTTCTTT.

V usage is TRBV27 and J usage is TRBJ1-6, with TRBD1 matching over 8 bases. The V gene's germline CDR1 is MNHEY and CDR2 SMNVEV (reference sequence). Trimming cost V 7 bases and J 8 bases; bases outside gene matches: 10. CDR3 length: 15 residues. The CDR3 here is CASKKTGANDSPLHF. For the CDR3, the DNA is TGTGCCAGCAAAAAGACAGGGGCGAACGATTCACCCCTCCACTTT.

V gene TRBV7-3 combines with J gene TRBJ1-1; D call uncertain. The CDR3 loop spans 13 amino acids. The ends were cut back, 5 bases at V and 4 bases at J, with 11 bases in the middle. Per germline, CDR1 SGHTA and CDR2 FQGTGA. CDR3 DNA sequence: TGTGCCAGCAGCCACATTATGGGCACTGAAGCTTTCTTT. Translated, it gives CASSHIMGTEAFF.

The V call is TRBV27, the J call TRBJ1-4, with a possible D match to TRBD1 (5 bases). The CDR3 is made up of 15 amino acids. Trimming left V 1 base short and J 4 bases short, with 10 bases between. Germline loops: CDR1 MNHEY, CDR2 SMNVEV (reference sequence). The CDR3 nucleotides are TGTGCCAGCAGTTTATTGGGGGGGAATAATGAAAAACTGTTTTTT. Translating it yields CASSLLGGNNEKLFF.

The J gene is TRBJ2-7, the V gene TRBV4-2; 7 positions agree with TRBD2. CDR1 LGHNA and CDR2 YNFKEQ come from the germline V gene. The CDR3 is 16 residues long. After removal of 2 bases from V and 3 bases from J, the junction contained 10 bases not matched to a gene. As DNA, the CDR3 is TGTGCCAGCAGCCAATCGATCCAAGGACTAGGCTACGAGCAGTACTTC. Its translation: CASSQSIQGLGYEQYF.

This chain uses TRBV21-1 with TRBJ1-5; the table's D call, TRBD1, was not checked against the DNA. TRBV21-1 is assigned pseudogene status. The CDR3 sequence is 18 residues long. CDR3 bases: TGTGCCAGCAGCATCTGGTCTAAAGGGGGAATGGGGAATCAGCCCCAGCATTTT. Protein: CASSIWSKGGMGNQPQHF.

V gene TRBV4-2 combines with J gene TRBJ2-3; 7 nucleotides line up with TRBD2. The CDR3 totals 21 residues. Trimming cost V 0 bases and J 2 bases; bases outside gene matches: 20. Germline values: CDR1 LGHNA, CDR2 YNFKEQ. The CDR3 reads CASSQDRGVAVSGVITDTQYF. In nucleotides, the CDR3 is TGTGCCAGCAGCCAAGATCGGGGGGTGGCGGTAAGCGGGGTGATCACAGATACGCAGTATTTT.

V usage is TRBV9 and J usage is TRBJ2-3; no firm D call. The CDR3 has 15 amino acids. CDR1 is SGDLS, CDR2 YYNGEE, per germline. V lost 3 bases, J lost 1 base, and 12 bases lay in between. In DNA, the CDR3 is TGTGCCAGCAGCGAGGGTGCCCCGGGCACAGATACGCAGTATTTT. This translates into CASSEGAPGTDTQYF.

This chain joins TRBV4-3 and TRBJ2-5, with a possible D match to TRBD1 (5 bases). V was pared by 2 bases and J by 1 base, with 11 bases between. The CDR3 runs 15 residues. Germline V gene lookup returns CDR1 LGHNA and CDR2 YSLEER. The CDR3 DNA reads TGCGCCAGCAGCCAATACGGACAACTCCAAGAGACCCAGTACTTC. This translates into CASSQYGQLQETQYF.